A single sample gave rise to the 9 T cell receptor beta chains below, sequenced in a study of blood T cell repertoires in COVID-19. Sequenced by immunoSEQ multiplex PCR; TCRdb stores in-frame clones only, minus some. The profile covers 320,000 or so clones, with roughly 89% appearing a single time and approximately 5.2% taken by the ten largest. The sample comprised PBMCs or T cells enriched from blood (not recorded which). The receptors come from a man aged 55 to 70 who had recovered from COVID-19.

The chain employs TRBV4-1 and TRBJ2-6, with TRBD2 as a possible D gene (6 bases). The CDR3 has 16 amino acids. V was shortened by 0 bases and J by 4 bases, with 10 bases between the two germline ends. Germline lookup yields CDR1 MGHRA and CDR2 YSYEKL. In nucleotides, the CDR3 is TGCGCCAGCAGCCAAGAAGGAGGGACCGGGGCCAACGTCCTGACTTTC. This translates into CASSQEGGTGANVLTF.

The J gene is TRBJ2-7, the V gene TRBV13; 8 nucleotides line up with TRBD1. Trimming at V came to 5 bases and at J to 2 bases, leaving 5 bases not matched to a gene. There are 14 residues in the CDR3. Per germline, CDR1 PRHDT and CDR2 FYEKMQ (reference sequence). The CDR3 here is CASSSSGGTYEQYF. CDR3 nucleotide sequence: TGTGCCAGCAGCAGTTCAGGGGGCACCTACGAGCAGTACTTC. Drawing the rest from reference TRBV13 and TRBJ2-7, the complete variable domain is AAGVIQSPRHLIKEKRETATLKCYPIPRHDTVYWYQQGPGQDPQFLISFYEKMQSDKGSIPDRFSAQQFSDYHSELNMSSLELGDSALYFCASSSSGGTYEQYFGPGTRLTVT.

Notes on this clone: Other DNA sequences of this sample code for an identical CDR3. The CDR3 spells CASSYRDRYGYTF. The CDR3 DNA sequence: TGTGCCAGCAGTTACAGGGACAGATATGGCTACACCTTC. The V and J genes are TRBV6-5 and TRBJ1-2, with 7 bases aligning to TRBD1. Germline CDR1 is MNHEY and CDR2 is SVGAGI. Trimming cost V 2 bases and J 5 bases; bases outside gene matches: 2. The CDR3 contains 13 residues.

This chain connects TRBV10-3 to TRBJ1-1; D possibly corresponds to TRBD1 (5 bases). With 4 bases removed from V and 7 bases from J, the gap between germline ends came to 7 bases. CDR1 and CDR2 from the germline V gene are ENHRY and SYGVKD. This CDR3 is built from 11 residues. CDR3: CAISGQGEAFF. CDR3 sequence (DNA): TGTGCCATCAGTGGCCAGGGTGAAGCTTTCTTT.

The chain joins TRBV6-5 to TRBJ2-7, with D possibly TRBD1 on 6 matching bases. The CDR3 sequence is 12 residues long. Per germline, CDR1 MNHEY and CDR2 SVGAGI. Trimming cost V 9 bases and J 4 bases, with 13 bases left between them. The CDR3 DNA is TGTGCCAGTGTCCAGGGGCCGTACGAGCAGTACTTC. It specifies CASVQGPYEQYF.

This clone was observed a few times. This sequence joins TRBV21-1 and TRBJ2-3; the listed D gene, TRBD2, was not tested against the DNA. TRBV21-1 is a pseudogene locus. The CDR3 contains 19 residues. The DNA for the CDR3 is TGTGCCAGCAGCGAAAATCCCCCCTTAGCGGGAGGGCCCACAGATACGCAGTATTTT. As protein: CASSENPPLAGGPTDTQYF.

The chain recombines TRBV6-6 with TRBJ1-5; D is uncertain. The V and J ends lost 7 bases and 4 bases respectively, with 8 bases between them. The CDR3 has 12 residues. CDR1 MNHNY and CDR2 SVGAGI come from the germline V gene (reference sequence). CDR3 coding DNA: TGTGCCAGCACAGGCAGTAATCAGCCCCAGCATTTT. This sequence encodes CASTGSNQPQHF.

V is TRBV1 and J is TRBJ2-2; the table's D call, TRBD2, was not checked against the DNA. TRBV1 is marked as a pseudogene. CDR3 size: 16 residues. CDR3 nucleotides: TGCACCAGCAGCCAAGACAGCGGCCTGAACACCGGGGAGCTGTTTTTT. Translating it yields CTSSQDSGLNTGELFF.

The rearrangement links TRBV27 to TRBJ1-4, with D uncertain. Trimming removed 5 bases at V and 0 bases at J, with 7 bases between. The germline gives CDR1 MNHEY, CDR2 SMNVEV (reference sequence). The CDR3 extends over 14 amino acids. As DNA, the CDR3 is TGTGCCAGCAGTCGACTAACAACTAATGAAAAACTGTTTTTT. Its translation: CASSRLTTNEKLFF.